What follows are 18 T cell receptor beta chains derived from one specimen sequenced in a study of vaccination and CD4 T cells after COVID-19. The Oncomine TCR Beta short-read assay generated sequence data from the DNA of cultured CD4+ T cells. TCRdb reprocessed the PCR reads via MiXCR and lists one record per CDR3 protein. Of roughly 20,000 distinct CDR3 sequences in the sample, around 58% were seen once. Treatment meaning: approximately 10-day PBMC culture with coronavirus spike peptide pools or control peptides (ViraFEST assay). Antigen specificity for these receptors is unknown. The sequencing sample was made of CD4+ T cells from blood, cultured in vitro. The origin of the receptors is a human donor who had recovered from COVID-19.

In this sample, this clonotype turned up a few times. V gene TRBV20-1 combines with J gene TRBJ1-5; D unclear. The V gene's germline CDR1 is DFQATT and CDR2 SNEGSKA (reference sequence). Trimming cost V 4 bases and J 9 bases, with 10 bases left between them. This CDR3 has 11 amino acids. This chain's CDR3 is CSAIGPLPQHF. The CDR3 nucleotides are TGCAGTGCTATCGGACCGCTGCCCCAGCATTTT.

As for this clonotype: One end of the junction varies from germline; a read error may be responsible. V and J are TRBV4-3 and TRBJ1-2; perhaps TRBD1 as D (6 bases). Germline-derived CDR1 and CDR2 are LGHNA and YSLEER. The CDR3 spans 11 residues. The CDR3 DNA is TGCGCCAGCAGTAACTCCGGGACAATCCTCTTC. This gives the protein CASSNSGTILF.

This sequence joins TRBV7-9 and TRBJ2-1; TRBD2 matches at 9 bases. The J segment lost 0 bases and the V segment lost 5 bases, leaving 5 bases of the junction unmatched. The germline gives CDR1 SEHNR, CDR2 FQNEAQ (reference sequence). This CDR3 has 16 amino acids. This CDR3 is CASSPLAGISYNEQFF. Here the CDR3 DNA reads TGTGCCAGCAGCCCTCTAGCGGGAATCTCCTACAATGAGCAGTTCTTC.

V and J are TRBV11-3 and TRBJ2-3, with 7 positions matching TRBD2. V was clipped by 0 bases and J by 2 bases; unmatched bases: 8. This CDR3 comprises 17 residues. In germline, CDR1 is SGHNT, CDR2 YENEEA. The CDR3 region is CASSLDLADPSTDTQYF. The CDR3 DNA reads TGTGCCAGCAGCTTAGATCTAGCGGACCCTTCCACAGATACGCAGTATTTT.

The sample holds one count of this clonotype. The rearrangement joins TRBV7-3 to TRBJ2-5; the match to TRBD2 covers 8 bases. The germline gives CDR1 SGHTA, CDR2 FQGTGA. The V gene end was trimmed by 5 bases and the J gene end by 4 bases; junction bases not matched to a gene: 9. This CDR3 has 15 residues. CDR3 nucleotide sequence: TGTGCCAGCAGCCTAAGCGGGAGCCAAGGAGAGACCCAGTACTTC. Its translation is CASSLSGSQGETQYF.

In its sample, this clonotype was seen once. The chain employs TRBV5-1 and TRBJ2-5; 8 nucleotides agree with TRBD1. Trimming at V came to 4 bases and at J to 5 bases, leaving 10 bases not matched to a gene. Germline V gives CDR1 SGHRS, CDR2 YFSETQ. The CDR3 sequence is 15 residues long. DNA for the CDR3: TGCGCCAGCAGCATCACGGACAGGGCTAGGGAGACCCAGTACTTC. The encoded protein is CASSITDRARETQYF. Drawing the rest from reference TRBV5-1 and TRBJ2-5, the complete variable domain is KAGVTQTPRYLIKTRGQQVTLSCSPISGHRSVSWYQQTPGQGLQFLFEYFSETQRNKGNFPGRFSGRQFSNSRSEMNVSTLELGDSALYLCASSITDRARETQYFGPGTRLLVL.

V is TRBV20-1 and J is TRBJ2-3; the match to TRBD2 covers 12 bases. This CDR3 has 14 residues. Germline V gene lookup returns CDR1 DFQATT and CDR2 SNEGSKA (reference sequence). The trim removed 5 bases at V and 3 bases at J, leaving 3 bases unmatched. The CDR3 sequence is CSAWTSGKTDTQYF. DNA of the CDR3: TGCAGTGCTTGGACTAGCGGGAAGACAGATACGCAGTATTTT.

The CDR3 reads CSATTNTEAFF. The CDR3 coding sequence is TGCAGTGCTACAACGAACACTGAAGCTTTCTTT. V and J are TRBV20-1 and TRBJ1-1; D is uncertain. The germline V and J ends were trimmed by 4 bases and 1 base, with 4 bases remaining between them. Germline values: CDR1 DFQATT, CDR2 SNEGSKA (reference sequence). The CDR3 sequence is 11 residues long.

The chain recombines TRBV19 with TRBJ2-5; 13 positions match TRBD2. The CDR3 length is 16 residues. Germline V gene sequence: CDR1 LNHDA, CDR2 SQIVND (reference sequence). The ends lost 5 bases at V and 5 bases at J; junction bases unmatched: 8. The CDR3 DNA is TGTGCCAGTAGTCTCAGGACTAGCGGGAGTTGGGAGACCCAGTACTTC. Encoded protein: CASSLRTSGSWETQYF. The full variable domain, with the rest looked up from reference TRBV19 and TRBJ2-5, is DGGITQSPKYLFRKEGQNVTLSCEQNLNHDAMYWYRQDPGQGLRLIYYSQIVNDFQKGDIAEGYSVSREKKESFPLTVTSAQKNPTAFYLCASSLRTSGSWETQYFGPGTRLLVL.

The chain has TRBV28 and TRBJ2-3; D is possibly TRBD2 (5 bases). The CDR3 is 15 amino acids. The germline V gene has CDR1 MDHEN and CDR2 SYDVKM. V lost 0 bases, J lost 0 bases, and 7 bases lay in between. The CDR3 region has the DNA TGTGCCAGCAGTTTATGGGGAGTTAGCACAGATACGCAGTATTTT. Protein sequence: CASSLWGVSTDTQYF.

This chain connects TRBV24-1 to TRBJ2-1; 10 bases are shared with TRBD2. CDR1 is KGHDR and CDR2 is SFDVKD in the germline V gene. V gave up 3 bases and J gave up 6 bases; unmatched junction bases: 4. The CDR3 has 15 residues. As DNA, the CDR3 is TGTGCCACCAGTGATCGGACTAGCGGTAGCAATGAGCAGTTCTTC. This encodes CATSDRTSGSNEQFF.

The chain links TRBV7-8 to TRBJ1-2; no clear D gene. The germline gives CDR1 SGHVS, CDR2 FQNEAQ. CDR3 length: 12 residues. Trimming left V 2 bases short and J 3 bases short, with 4 bases between. The CDR3 DNA follows: TGTGCCAGCAGCTTATCCGACTATGGCTACACCTTC. It translates to CASSLSDYGYTF.

The rearrangement links TRBV6-1 to TRBJ1-2; D might be TRBD1 (5 bases). Germline V lookup: CDR1 MNHNS, CDR2 SASEGT. This CDR3 comprises 13 residues. Trimming left V 6 bases short and J 4 bases short, with 12 bases between. The CDR3 region has the DNA TGTGCCAGCAGCAGCAGGGTCAGCTATGGCTACACCTTC. Translation gives CASSSRVSYGYTF.

This chain connects TRBV20-1 to TRBJ1-5; TRBD1 might be the D (5 bases). This CDR3 has 17 residues. With 1 base removed from V and 5 bases from J, the gap between germline ends came to 21 bases. Germline-derived CDR1 and CDR2 are DFQATT and SNEGSKA (reference sequence). In DNA, the CDR3 is TGCAGTGCTAGAGCTACCGGGACTACGAGCAGGTATCAGCCCCAGCATTTT. Protein sequence: CSARATGTTSRYQPQHF.

Only a few counts were recorded for this clonotype. The rearrangement uses TRBV20-1 and TRBJ1-5; 9 bases agree with TRBD1. The CDR3 totals 15 residues. Germline assignment: CDR1 DFQATT and CDR2 SNEGSKA (reference sequence). Trimming removed 2 bases from V and 4 bases from J; junction bases left unmatched: 6. CDR3 residues: CSARTGGAENQPQHF. In nucleotides, the CDR3 is TGCAGTGCTAGAACAGGGGGCGCGGAAAATCAGCCCCAGCATTTT.

This clonotype is judged medium-sized (0.01 to 0.1%). The chain has TRBV20-1 and TRBJ2-7, with D tentatively TRBD2 (5 bases). Trimming pared 0 bases from V and 4 bases from J, leaving 10 bases between. This CDR3 has 13 amino acids. CDR1 DFQATT and CDR2 SNEGSKA come from the germline V gene (reference sequence). The CDR3 protein is CSARDVRDYEQYF. The DNA of the CDR3 is TGCAGTGCTAGAGATGTGAGGGATTACGAGCAGTACTTC.

The chain has TRBV18 and TRBJ1-2; tentative D call: TRBD1 (6 bases). Germline values: CDR1 KGHSH, CDR2 LQKENI. The CDR3 spans 13 residues. Trimming shortened V by 4 bases and J by 4 bases, and 10 bases separated the two germline ends. In DNA, the CDR3 is TGTGCCAGCTCACACCGGGACACCTATGGCTACACCTTC. It codes for CASSHRDTYGYTF.

This clonotype was picked up a small number of times. J is TRBJ2-7 and V is TRBV20-1, with 11 bases lining up with TRBD2. CDR3 length: 13 amino acids. CDR1 DFQATT and CDR2 SNEGSKA come from the germline V gene (reference sequence). The ends lost 5 bases at V and 2 bases at J; junction bases unmatched: 2. The CDR3 region has the DNA TGCAGTGCTGGGACTAGCGGCACCTACGAGCAGTACTTC. Amino acid sequence: CSAGTSGTYEQYF.